A selection of T cell receptor beta chains follows, all from one sample in a study of shared clonotypes between healthy human individuals. TCRdb keeps only in-frame clones here, not all; method: immunoSEQ multiplex PCR. Here the sample spans some 2,000,000 clones, 95% being singletons. Sequencing was done on a sample of naive CD4+ T cells sorted from blood. Receptors were obtained from a man aged 18 to 29 in good health. The CDR3 runs from the conserved cysteine through the conserved F or W. The D gene is left open where the match is weak. Expanded clones are given a class, and other clones once, few, many or no size at all.

cdr3_aa: CASSPRGDEQFF
cdr3_nt: TGTGCCAGCAGCCCTCGAGGGGATGAGCAGTTCTTC
v_call: TRBV7-2
d_call: NA
j_call: TRBJ2-1
clone_size: NA

cdr3_aa: CASSDFGTIQPQHF
cdr3_nt: TGTGCCAGCAGTGACTTCGGCACAATTCAGCCCCAGCATTTT
v_call: TRBV6-1
d_call: NA
j_call: TRBJ1-5
clone_size: NA

cdr3_aa: CASSPINKGANEQFF
cdr3_nt: TGTGCCAGCAGTCCTATTAATAAGGGGGCCAATGAGCAGTTCTTC
v_call: TRBV6-5
d_call: TRBD1
j_call: TRBJ2-1
clone_size: NA

cdr3_aa: CSARINGYTF
cdr3_nt: TGCAGTGCTAGGATTAATGGCTACACCTTC
v_call: TRBV20-1
d_call: NA
j_call: TRBJ1-2
clone_size: NA

cdr3_aa: CASSQDRTVLYNSPLHF
cdr3_nt: TGCGCCAGCAGCCAAGATCGGACGGTCCTCTATAATTCACCCCTCCACTTT
v_call: TRBV4-1
d_call: NA
j_call: TRBJ1-6
clone_size: NA

cdr3_aa: CASSEDSGGKQFF
cdr3_nt: TGTGCCAGCAGCGAAGATAGCGGGGGGAAGCAGTTCTTC
v_call: TRBV6-4
d_call: TRBD2
j_call: TRBJ2-1
clone_size: NA

cdr3_aa: CASSFGRRANYGYTF
cdr3_nt: TGTGCCAGCAGCTTCGGACGGCGAGCTAACTATGGCTACACCTTC
v_call: TRBV5-6
d_call: NA
j_call: TRBJ1-2
clone_size: NA

cdr3_aa: CASRIRGEQYF
cdr3_nt: TGTGCCAGCAGGATAAGAGGCGAGCAGTACTTC
v_call: TRBV6-5
d_call: NA
j_call: TRBJ2-7
clone_size: NA

cdr3_aa: CAWSTRAGTYEKLFF
cdr3_nt: TGTGCCTGGAGCACACGGGCGGGGACATACGAAAAACTGTTTTTT
v_call: TRBV30
d_call: NA
j_call: TRBJ1-4
clone_size: NA

cdr3_aa: CASSSGTDTQYF
cdr3_nt: TGTGCCAGCAGCTCCGGCACAGATACGCAGTATTTT
v_call: TRBV11-3
d_call: NA
j_call: TRBJ2-3
clone_size: NA

cdr3_aa: CASSIDRGRETQYF
cdr3_nt: TGTGCCAGCAGCATAGACAGGGGCCGGGAGACCCAGTACTTC
v_call: TRBV5-8
d_call: TRBD1
j_call: TRBJ2-5
clone_size: NA

cdr3_aa: CASSTPSGKYEQYF
cdr3_nt: TGTGCCAGCAGTACCCCTAGCGGGAAGTACGAGCAGTACTTC
v_call: TRBV6-6
d_call: TRBD2
j_call: TRBJ2-7
clone_size: once

cdr3_aa: CAWMAGGSRTDTQYF
cdr3_nt: TGTGCCTGGATGGCGGGAGGATCCAGGACAGATACGCAGTATTTT
v_call: TRBV30
d_call: TRBD2
j_call: TRBJ2-3
clone_size: once

cdr3_aa: CASSQDLLADSTDTQYF
cdr3_nt: TGCGCCAGCAGCCAAGATCTCCTAGCGGATAGCACAGATACGCAGTATTTT
v_call: TRBV4-3
d_call: TRBD2
j_call: TRBJ2-3
clone_size: NA

cdr3_aa: CASSTGGRNEQFF
cdr3_nt: TGTGCCAGCAGCACGGGGGGGCGGAATGAGCAGTTCTTC
v_call: TRBV2
d_call: TRBD2
j_call: TRBJ2-1
clone_size: NA

cdr3_aa: CASSVVLGVAETEAFF
cdr3_nt: TGTGCCAGCAGCGTAGTTCTGGGGGTGGCGGAAACTGAAGCTTTCTTT
v_call: TRBV9
d_call: NA
j_call: TRBJ1-1
clone_size: NA